This T cell receptor (beta chain) was identified during a study of CD8+ T cells in alopecia areata (dated by TCRdb to the late 2010s). In the study overall: The study used high-throughput TCRbeta sequencing to examine T cell clonal expansion in alopecia areata, in both the C3H/HeJ mouse model and human patients. Human TCRbeta sequencing covered scalp tissue and sorted CD4+ and CD8+ peripheral blood T cells from patchy and totalis/universalis alopecia areata patients and healthy controls. Scalp clonality was compared across normal scalp (n=4), patchy alopecia areata scalp (n=8), and alopecia totalis/universalis scalp (n=8). immunoSEQ multiplex PCR using 35 Vbeta forward primers and 13 Jbeta reverse primers was used to amplify TCRbeta CDR3 regions. RNA came from the PAXgene miRNA kit for fixed scalp, the miRNeasy kit for PBMCs, and the RNeasy kit for mouse skin. Overall results and qualifications from the work: Scalp TCR repertoire analysis is complicated because resident alphabeta T cells in normal human skin are also sequenced, whereas mouse skin is dominated by gammadelta T cells. TCR sequences shared between patients were less clear than in mice, possibly partly because of HLA diversity in the patient population. Lesional scalp, especially in alopecia totalis/universalis, showed higher clonality and more expanded CD8+ clones than normal scalp, suggesting antigenic drive.

From the cysteine through the phenylalanine, the CDR3 covers 14 amino acids. Only CDR3 DNA is held: 42 bases, read in frame from base 1. According to the germline V gene, CDR1 reads SGDLS and CDR2 reads YYNGEE. V and J are truncated by 0 bases and 5 bases respectively, leaving an intervening sequence of 9 bases. Receptor amplification or capture employed the immunoSEQ multiplex PCR assay. To provide template for TCR sequencing, every sample had RNA extracted and reverse transcribed into cDNA. First-strand cDNA was synthesized using SuperScript III with a 2:1 mix of oligo-dT and random hexamers. A synthetic immune receptor repertoire was used to assess amplification bias, and residual bias was removed computationally. In the paper's pipeline: After raw reads were preprocessed to remove errors, the CDR3 was defined following IMGT conventions as running from the conserved cysteine to phenylalanine. To get clonality, Shannon entropy was normalized by log2 of the number of productive unique TCRs and the result was subtracted from 1. Scalp TCRbeta sequences were cross-referenced with sorted blood CD4 and CD8 repertoires so that the CD4 or CD8 identity of scalp clones could be inferred. TCRdb obtained this table from immuneACCESS and retained in-frame rearrangements with V and J assigned. These tables miss some clones; where compared with another copy, unresolved V genes account for less than half of the shortfall, and the remainder is unexplained. Clonal size and the V and J genes are those of that table, whereas D and trimming came from the DNA. In all, the sample holds approximately 58,000 clones, and roughly 47% of those were seen once. The top ten clones comprise around 54% of the sample.

Lesional scalp punch biopsies and peripheral blood were obtained from alopecia areata patients. PBMCs were separated by density centrifugation and stained for CD3, CD4 and CD8, after which CD4+ and CD8+ T cells were sorted on a FACSAria. Alopecia areata patients who were not treated were recruited through a multicenter biomarker study. For about five biomarker-study patients, blood CD8+ T cells were further sorted into NKG2D-low and NKG2D-high fractions. Concerning this clone: Its antigen specificity is not known. No base-level quality is on record; no much larger clone is a single base apart.

Specimen: NKG2D-low CD8+ T cells sorted from blood. Explained via the paper, the cell subset or site label denotes: sorted CD8+ NKG2D-low blood T cells. This TCR was recovered from a human donor with alopecia areata. Here the chain combines TRBV9 and TRBJ2-1; confidence is insufficient to name the D gene. The CDR3 reads CASSVDPGHNEQFF. Read as DNA, the sequence is TGTGCCAGCAGCGTAGACCCCGGCCACAATGAGCAGTTCTTC.